Below are 9 T cell receptor beta chains sequenced from a single sample in a study of blood T cell repertoires in COVID-19. Measured with immunoSEQ multiplex PCR; TCRdb has only the in-frame clones, and not every one. The sample includes about 160,000 clones, roughly 74% seen only once; the top ten take about 15%. The sample taken for sequencing was peripheral blood. The source of these receptors is a woman older than 75 with acute or convalescent COVID-19.

The J gene is TRBJ2-2, the V gene TRBV19, with a tentative D call TRBD1 (6 bases). Per the germline V gene, CDR1 is LNHDA and CDR2 is SQIVND (reference sequence). There are 17 residues in the CDR3. The ends were cut back, 1 base at V and 0 bases at J, with 12 bases in the middle. CDR3 in DNA: TGTGCCAGTAGTATAGCCCCCCAGGGGTCGAACACCGGGGAGCTGTTTTTT. It yields the protein CASSIAPQGSNTGELFF.

The chain uses TRBV10-2 and TRBJ2-5, with 11 bases identical to TRBD2. The germline V gene has CDR1 WSHSY and CDR2 SAAADI. J lost 0 bases, V lost 6 bases, and 9 bases had no gene match. This CDR3 region has 17 residues. CDR3 coding DNA: TGCGCCAGCAGGGGGCTAGCTAGCGGGAGGTACCAAGAGACCCAGTACTTC. It yields the protein CASRGLASGRYQETQYF.

V and J are TRBV7-2 and TRBJ1-1; 8 positions match TRBD1. After removal of 6 bases from V and 5 bases from J, the junction contained 11 bases not matched to a gene. The CDR3 is made up of 15 amino acids. The germline gives CDR1 SGHTA, CDR2 FQGNSA. CDR3 in amino acids: CASRLTTGAGTEAFF. The CDR3 DNA follows: TGTGCCAGCAGGCTAACGACAGGGGCGGGAACTGAAGCTTTCTTT.

V usage is TRBV3-1 (or the pseudogene TRBV3-2) and J usage is TRBJ2-3; D is uncertain. Germline-derived CDR1 and CDR2 are LGHDT and YNNKEL (reference sequence). With 4 bases removed from V and 2 bases from J, the gap between germline ends came to 4 bases. The CDR3 is 12 residues long. This CDR3 reads CASSLHTDTQYF. CDR3 sequence (DNA): TGTGCCAGCAGCCTCCACACAGATACGCAGTATTTT.

The V gene is TRBV11-3, the J gene TRBJ2-1; the D gene is possibly TRBD2 (6 bases). The CDR3 length is 13 residues. Germline V gene lookup returns CDR1 SGHNT and CDR2 YENEEA. V lost 4 bases and J 9 bases, leaving 13 bases between the germline ends. The CDR3 loop reads CASSSRNGGEQFF. In DNA, the CDR3 is TGTGCCAGCAGCTCGCGTAACGGGGGTGAGCAGTTCTTC.

This clone was recorded only once. This chain joins TRBV7-6 and TRBJ1-1; D is undetermined. From germline, CDR1 is SGHVS and CDR2 FNYEAQ. This CDR3 has 13 amino acids. V was cut by 5 bases and J by 6 bases, with 13 bases left in between. CDR3 nucleotide sequence: TGTGCCAGCAGCCCGGGATGGGTAGCTGAAGCTTTCTTT. Residues: CASSPGWVAEAFF.

The rearrangement uses TRBV28 and TRBJ1-1, with D perhaps TRBD1 (5 bases). Germline loops: CDR1 MDHEN, CDR2 SYDVKM. V lost 2 bases to trimming and J lost 11 bases, with 15 bases between them. The CDR3 consists of 13 residues. CDR3 sequence: CASSLPGDGRAFF. The CDR3 nucleotides are TGTGCCAGCAGTTTACCCGGGGACGGGAGGGCTTTCTTT.

The J gene is TRBJ1-1, the V gene TRBV19, with TRBD1 identical over 8 bases. Germline CDR1 and CDR2: LNHDA and SQIVND (reference sequence). The CDR3 extends over 15 amino acids. The V and J ends lost 5 bases and 5 bases, in that order; junction bases with no gene match: 10. CDR3 amino acids: CASSPLGTGSTEAFF. The CDR3 nucleotides are TGTGCCAGTAGTCCATTAGGGACAGGATCGACTGAAGCTTTCTTT. Variable domain in full (rest from reference TRBV19 and TRBJ1-1): DGGITQSPKYLFRKEGQNVTLSCEQNLNHDAMYWYRQDPGQGLRLIYYSQIVNDFQKGDIAEGYSVSREKKESFPLTVTSAQKNPTAFYLCASSPLGTGSTEAFFGQGTRLTVV.

The rearrangement links TRBV15 to TRBJ1-4; possible D gene TRBD1, 6 bases. The CDR3 extends over 15 amino acids. From germline, CDR1 is LNHNV and CDR2 YYDKDF (reference sequence). Trimming stripped 3 bases from V and 8 bases from J, with 16 bases between. The CDR3 DNA reads TGTGCCACCAGCAGCTGGGGGCAGGGTTGGGAAAAACTGTTTTTT. This translates into CATSSWGQGWEKLFF.